The entry that follows covers one TCR beta chain sequence. The antigen is unknown. Trimming pared 4 bases from V and 6 bases from J, leaving 21 bases between. The CDR3 spans 17 residues. Germline CDR1 is KGHSH and CDR2 is LQKENI. Profiling relied on immunoSEQ multiplex PCR, and the TCRdb table lists in-frame clones only, not all of them. The profile shows roughly 400,000 clones, about 96% of them singletons. The entry originates in a study of shared clonotypes between healthy human individuals. General study points: Collection of samples was limited to blood; tissue repertoires likely differ.

The sequenced sample consisted of memory CD8+ T cells sorted from blood. Subset reported: CD45RO+ cells pooled with CCR7-negative TemRA cells. The rearrangement joins TRBV18 to TRBJ1-4; D may be TRBD1 (6 bases). The receptor was derived from a young man in good health. The CDR3 reads CASSRKNTDRSHEKLFF. CDR3 nucleotide sequence: TGTGCCAGCTCACGCAAAAATACCGACAGGTCCCATGAAAAACTGTTTTTT.